Sequencing of this TCR beta chain was carried out in a study of Ad26.COV2.S vaccination and SARS-CoV-2 variants. Study overall: COV1001, an Ad26.COV2.S trial, supplied this vaccine-arm donor. Each vaccinee took Ad26.COV2.S intramuscularly, once or twice 56 days apart. General study points: Recipients of either vaccine or placebo displayed similar breadth of non-spike TCRs.

This clone was seen once. Its target is not known. Only in-frame clones appear in the TCRdb table, and some are missing; sequencing was by immunoSEQ multiplex PCR. The sample yields about 440,000 clones, 90% seen once. The germline CDR1 and CDR2 sequences are MGHRA and YSYEKL. Trimming took off 0 bases at V and 0 bases at J, with 8 bases between the two ends. The length of the CDR3 is 15 residues. The treatment is: around 19 received Ad26.COV2.S at low or high dose, single or two shots; several received placebo; per-sample allocation not given. Each sample was drawn 63 days after the first injection (of vaccine or placebo).

This clonotype was obtained from a person aged 18-60 years who received the Ad26.COV2.S COVID-19 vaccine or a placebo. Sequences were derived from peripheral blood, sampled in a trial of Ad26.COV2.S vaccine versus placebo. The rearrangement joins TRBV4-1 to TRBJ1-1, with D uncertain. The CDR3 nucleotides are TGCGCCAGCAGCCAAGATCTCCTCGTGAACACTGAAGCTTTCTTT. Protein sequence: CASSQDLLVNTEAFF.